The 15 T cell receptor beta chains below all came from one sample that was sequenced in a study of blood T cell repertoires in COVID-19. Clones were sequenced by immunoSEQ multiplex PCR, and TCRdb holds only the in-frame ones, with some missing. This table has 210,000 or so clones, about 83% appearing once. Sequences were obtained from peripheral blood. These receptors were taken from a woman aged 45-65 years with active or convalescent COVID-19.

The chain joins TRBV28 to TRBJ2-7; a weak D match, TRBD1 (5 bases). CDR3 length: 16 residues. The ends were cut back, 5 bases at V and 0 bases at J, with 17 bases in the middle. CDR1 and CDR2 (germline): MDHEN, SYDVKM. The CDR3 spells CASSPPNPRVSYEQYF. In DNA form, the CDR3 reads TGTGCCAGCAGTCCTCCCAACCCCAGGGTCTCCTACGAGCAGTACTTC.

V gene TRBV5-1 combines with J gene TRBJ2-3; a weak D match, TRBD1 (5 bases). This CDR3 is 13 amino acids long. Deletions cut 5 bases from V and 4 bases from J, with 11 bases between. The germline V gene encodes CDR1 SGHRS and CDR2 YFSETQ. The CDR3 DNA reads TGCGCCAGCAGGACAGCCGCCGCAGATACGCAGTATTTT. Protein sequence: CASRTAAADTQYF. Together with reference TRBV5-1 and TRBJ2-3, the CDR3 gives the full variable domain: KAGVTQTPRYLIKTRGQQVTLSCSPISGHRSVSWYQQTPGQGLQFLFEYFSETQRNKGNFPGRFSGRQFSNSRSEMNVSTLELGDSALYLCASRTAAADTQYFGPGTRLTVL.

V is TRBV13 and J is TRBJ1-1, with D unclear. CDR3 length: 13 residues. Germline assignment: CDR1 PRHDT and CDR2 FYEKMQ (reference sequence). With 6 bases removed from V and 1 base from J, the gap between germline ends came to 9 bases. The CDR3 protein is CASRREGNTEAFF. CDR3 DNA: TGTGCCAGCAGACGCGAGGGGAACACTGAAGCTTTCTTT. The full variable domain, with the rest looked up from reference TRBV13 and TRBJ1-1, is AAGVIQSPRHLIKEKRETATLKCYPIPRHDTVYWYQQGPGQDPQFLISFYEKMQSDKGSIPDRFSAQQFSDYHSELNMSSLELGDSALYFCASRREGNTEAFFGQGTRLTVV.

The chain is built from TRBV6-6 and TRBJ1-1; the D gene is possibly TRBD1 (5 bases). Germline lookup yields CDR1 MNHNY and CDR2 SVGAGI (reference sequence). V lost 11 bases, J lost 7 bases, and 17 bases lay in between. The CDR3 is 12 amino acids. In DNA, the CDR3 is TGTGCCCACCGGACGGACAATAGTGAAGCTTTCTTT. This translates into CAHRTDNSEAFF.

The chain combines TRBV4-1 with TRBJ2-5; TRBD1 is a possible D gene (6 bases). CDR1 is MGHRA and CDR2 is YSYEKL in the germline V gene. This CDR3 is 14 amino acids long. Trimming shortened V by 1 base and J by 1 base, and 7 bases separated the two germline ends. CDR3 DNA sequence: TGCGCCAGCAGCCAAGGGACAGTCCAAGAGACCCAGTACTTC. This translates into CASSQGTVQETQYF.

Here the CDR3 reads CASRGQGNTEAFF. In nucleotides, the CDR3 is TGTGCCAGCAGGGGACAGGGAAACACTGAAGCTTTCTTT. V gene TRBV2 combines with J gene TRBJ1-1, with TRBD1 matching 9 bases. Germline V gene lookup returns CDR1 SNHLY and CDR2 FYNNEI. This CDR3 region has 13 residues. V lost 6 bases to trimming and J lost 2 bases; unmatched junction nucleotides: 1. Variable domain in full (rest from reference TRBV2 and TRBJ1-1): EPEVTQTPSHQVTQMGQEVILRCVPISNHLYFYWYRQILGQKVEFLVSFYNNEISEKSEIFDDQFSVERPDGSNFTLKIRSTKLEDSAMYFCASRGQGNTEAFFGQGTRLTVV.

This sequence joins TRBV4-1 and TRBJ2-5, with D tentatively TRBD2 (6 bases). This CDR3 has 15 amino acids. Looked up from germline, CDR1 is MGHRA and CDR2 is YSYEKL. V lost 0 bases to trimming and J lost 4 bases, with 12 bases between them. Here the CDR3 reads CASSQDTTRRETQYF. In DNA form, the CDR3 reads TGCGCCAGCAGCCAAGACACGACTAGAAGAGAGACCCAGTACTTC.

The chain has TRBV18 and TRBJ2-5; the match to TRBD1 covers 7 bases. CDR3 length equals 17 residues. The germline gives CDR1 KGHSH, CDR2 LQKENI. After removal of 0 bases from V and 4 bases from J, the junction contained 11 bases not matched to a gene. The CDR3 protein is CASSPPVGEGARETQYF. The DNA of the CDR3 is TGTGCCAGCTCACCACCGGTTGGTGAGGGGGCGCGAGAGACCCAGTACTTC.

This chain joins TRBV28 and TRBJ2-5, with no clear D. Germline CDR1 and CDR2: MDHEN and SYDVKM. V was clipped by 4 bases and J by 5 bases, with 11 bases between them. The CDR3 is 13 amino acids. The CDR3 reads CASSWAGKETQYF. The CDR3 DNA reads TGTGCCAGCAGTTGGGCTGGTAAGGAGACCCAGTACTTC.

This chain uses TRBV5-4 with TRBJ2-3, with D perhaps matching TRBD1 (5 bases). Germline CDR1 and CDR2: SGHNT and YYREEE (reference sequence). Trimming removed 1 base from V and 3 bases from J, with 9 bases in between. This CDR3 comprises 14 residues. CDR3: CASSLQGWTDTQYF. CDR3 DNA: TGTGCCAGCAGCTTGCAGGGTTGGACAGATACGCAGTATTTT.

The chain combines TRBV6-6 with TRBJ1-5; TRBD1 aligns across 8 bases. Germline lookup yields CDR1 MNHNY and CDR2 SVGAGI (reference sequence). This CDR3 has 15 amino acids. V trimming: 6 bases; J trimming: 3 bases; junction bases outside the gene matches: 7. Here the CDR3 DNA reads TGTGCCAGCAGGCCCCAGGGGGCCTCCAATCAGCCCCAGCATTTT. It specifies CASRPQGASNQPQHF.

This sequence joins TRBV12-5 and TRBJ2-7; D possibly corresponds to TRBD2 (6 bases). CDR1 is LGHNT and CDR2 is FRNRAP in the germline V gene. V was trimmed by 7 bases and J by 0 bases, leaving 13 bases between them. The CDR3 covers 14 residues. As DNA, the CDR3 is TGTGCTAGTGTCAAACGGGGGAGCTCCTACGAGCAGTACTTC. Translation gives CASVKRGSSYEQYF.

The chain combines TRBV7-2 with TRBJ2-5, with D perhaps matching TRBD2 (6 bases). Trimming shortened V by 5 bases and J by 6 bases, and 16 bases separated the two germline ends. CDR3 length: 14 residues. Germline values: CDR1 SGHTA, CDR2 FQGNSA. The CDR3 coding sequence is TGTGCCAGCAGCCCGGGATCTAGCGTAAAGACCCAGTACTTC. It yields the protein CASSPGSSVKTQYF. Combining the CDR3 with reference TRBV7-2 and TRBJ2-5 gives the whole variable domain GAGVSQSPSNKVTEKGKDVELRCDPISGHTALYWYRQSLGQGLEFLIYFQGNSAPDKSGLPSDRFSAERTGGSVSTLTIQRTQQEDSAVYLCASSPGSSVKTQYFGPGTRLLVL.

This chain links TRBV7-9 with TRBJ1-3, with a possible D match to TRBD1 (5 bases). Per germline, CDR1 SEHNR and CDR2 FQNEAQ (reference sequence). The CDR3 is 17 residues long. V gave up 1 base and J gave up 2 bases, with 15 bases separating them. The CDR3 protein is CASSLDQGISAGNTIYF. The CDR3 region has the DNA TGTGCCAGCAGCTTAGATCAGGGAATCTCGGCTGGAAACACCATATATTTT.

V gene TRBV27 combines with J gene TRBJ1-3; D might be TRBD1 (6 bases). V gave up 4 bases and J gave up 0 bases, with 7 bases separating them. The germline CDR1 and CDR2 sequences are MNHEY and SMNVEV (reference sequence). This CDR3 spans 14 amino acids. The CDR3, as DNA: TGTGCCAGCAGTTCACAGGGCTCTGGAAACACCATATATTTT. Translating it yields CASSSQGSGNTIYF.